This T cell receptor (beta chain) was recovered during a study of blood T cell repertoires in COVID-19. Study in general: T cells, B-cell-depleted T cells, or PBMCs provided the cDNA or gDNA that served as material.

Authors' data handling: Reference gene primer amplification yielded estimated nucleated cell counts. Clones were sequenced by immunoSEQ multiplex PCR, and TCRdb holds only the in-frame ones, with some missing. The V and J calls and clone size are taken from that table; D and trimming were inferred from the DNA. The sample lists 250,000 or so clones; about 87% were seen once. Comments on this clone: The identical CDR3 is also encoded by other nucleotide sequences in the sample.

Enrolled through a virtual design, the participants were between about 18 and 89 years of age and came from roughly 22 US areas. Each participant's cohort was designated according to participant-reported clinical history. The CDR3 has 13 residues. Trimming removed 0 bases from V and 5 bases from J, with 10 bases in between. Germline V CDR1 and CDR2: GTSNPN, SVGIG (reference sequence). This clonotype originated in a woman between 40 and 55 years old with acute COVID-19. The rearrangement joins TRBV30 to TRBJ1-2, with D possibly TRBD1 on 5 matching bases. Sequencing used PBMCs or T cells enriched from blood (not recorded which). The CDR3 sequence: CAWSVAGTYGYTF. The CDR3 DNA sequence: TGTGCCTGGAGTGTAGCCGGGACTTATGGCTACACCTTC.